These 26 T cell receptor beta chains were sequenced from one sample in a study of beta chain features in type 1 diabetes. Study-level findings and limits: Moderate yet significant TCRB CDR3 shortening was seen in Type 1 diabetes patients in all four CD4+ subsets.

cDNA synthesis used the whole RNA isolate, giving expressed TCRB sequences. Clones were sequenced by immunoSEQ multiplex PCR, and TCRdb holds only the in-frame ones, with some missing. The sample has fewer than 200,000 clones, approximately 10% seen once. These receptors' targets are unknown. Material for sequencing was central memory CD4+ T cells from blood. The receptors originated from a man in his thirties or forties with type 1 diabetes.

In its sample, this clone was seen a few times. The chain employs TRBV15 and TRBJ2-1; 11 bases match TRBD2. CDR1 and CDR2 (germline): LNHNV, YYDKDF (reference sequence). Trimming removed 0 bases from V and 0 bases from J; junction bases left unmatched: 13. The CDR3 covers 21 residues. CDR3 amino acids: CATSREGGLAALLSSYNEQFF. CDR3 DNA: TGTGCCACCAGCAGAGAAGGGGGACTAGCGGCTCTCCTTAGCTCCTACAATGAGCAGTTCTTC.

The chain employs TRBV9 and TRBJ1-1, with D uncertain. Germline loops: CDR1 SGDLS, CDR2 YYNGEE. The ends were cut back, 1 base at V and 4 bases at J, with 14 bases in the middle. CDR3 size: 15 residues. The CDR3 coding sequence is TGTGCCAGCAGCGTAAGGGCGGGGATGGCCACTGAAGCTTTCTTT. It encodes CASSVRAGMATEAFF.

The V call is TRBV6-5, the J call TRBJ2-2, with 13 bases matching TRBD2. This CDR3 has 15 residues. Germline-derived CDR1 and CDR2 are MNHEY and SVGAGI. Germline trimming cut 6 bases from V and 5 bases from J; bases unmatched to any gene: 3. CDR3 protein: CASSRGLAGTGELFF. As DNA, the CDR3 is TGTGCCAGCAGCCGGGGACTAGCGGGGACCGGGGAGCTGTTTTTT.

V is TRBV7-2 and J is TRBJ1-5; 9 bases are a match to TRBD1. CDR3 length equals 15 residues. Germline trimming cut 1 base from V and 7 bases from J; bases unmatched to any gene: 5. Germline V gives CDR1 SGHTA, CDR2 FQGNSA. The DNA for the CDR3 is TGTGCCAGCAGCTTAGACAGGGGGCAAGGACAGCCCCAGCATTTT. This encodes CASSLDRGQGQPQHF.

The V and J genes are TRBV5-1 and TRBJ1-1; D is undetermined. Germline CDR1 and CDR2: SGHRS and YFSETQ. Trimming took off 0 bases at V and 5 bases at J, with 11 bases between the two ends. The CDR3 is 14 amino acids. The CDR3 coding sequence is TGCGCCAGCAGCTTGGTTCGCGAGGGAACTGAAGCTTTCTTT. Protein product: CASSLVREGTEAFF. Looking up the rest from reference TRBV5-1 and TRBJ1-1 gives the full variable domain: KAGVTQTPRYLIKTRGQQVTLSCSPISGHRSVSWYQQTPGQGLQFLFEYFSETQRNKGNFPGRFSGRQFSNSRSEMNVSTLELGDSALYLCASSLVREGTEAFFGQGTRLTVV.

This clone has a handful of counts. The V and J genes are TRBV28 and TRBJ2-7, with TRBD2 as a possible D gene (5 bases). Trimming removed 7 bases at V and 2 bases at J, with 18 bases between. CDR1 is MDHEN, CDR2 SYDVKM, per germline. The CDR3 runs to 15 residues. Here the CDR3 DNA reads TGTGCCAGCACCCAATCCCTGAGGACTGCCTACGAGCAGTACTTC. Protein product: CASTQSLRTAYEQYF.

The chain combines TRBV28 with TRBJ2-7, with 13 bases matching TRBD2. CDR3 size: 16 residues. V dropped 2 bases and J dropped 6; count of bases not matched to a gene: 7. Germline-derived CDR1 and CDR2 are MDHEN and SYDVKM. Here the CDR3 reads CASSLGTSGAQGEQYF. CDR3 coding DNA: TGTGCCAGCAGTTTAGGGACTAGCGGGGCCCAAGGCGAGCAGTACTTC.

A few counts support this clone. This chain links TRBV28 with TRBJ2-1; a possible D gene is TRBD1 (6 bases). This CDR3 contains 13 residues. Per germline, CDR1 MDHEN and CDR2 SYDVKM. V was shortened by 4 bases and J by 9 bases, with 13 bases between the two germline ends. The DNA of the CDR3 is TGTGCCAGCAGTTCCACAGGGAGCAGTGAGCAGTTCTTC. It encodes CASSSTGSSEQFF.

The chain is built from TRBV10-3 and TRBJ2-7; D is ambiguous. Germline values: CDR1 ENHRY, CDR2 SYGVKD. The CDR3 has 12 residues. The ends were cut back, 0 bases at V and 10 bases at J, with 10 bases in the middle. In DNA, the CDR3 is TGTGCCATCAGTGAGTCGGCGGAACAACAGTACTTC. This encodes CAISESAEQQYF.

This clone was counted ten times or more. The V and J genes are TRBV14 and TRBJ2-7; possibly TRBD1 for D (5 bases). The germline CDR1 and CDR2 sequences are SGHDN and FVKESK. This CDR3 spans 14 amino acids. The germline V and J ends were trimmed by 5 bases and 0 bases, with 11 bases remaining between them. The CDR3 spells CASSSLTDSYEQYF. Written as DNA, the CDR3 is TGTGCCAGCAGCTCATTGACAGACTCCTACGAGCAGTACTTC.

The chain carries TRBV29-1 and TRBJ1-1; 11 bases map to TRBD1. The CDR3 has 14 residues. The V segment lost 3 bases and the J segment 6 bases; nucleotides outside the gene matches: 6. Looked up from germline, CDR1 is SQVTM and CDR2 is ANQGSEA. The chain's CDR3 is CSVDGSGQGAEAFF. The CDR3 DNA follows: TGCAGCGTTGATGGCTCGGGACAGGGGGCTGAAGCTTTCTTT. Based on the CDR3 plus reference TRBV29-1 and TRBJ1-1, the full variable domain is SAVISQKPSRDICQRGTSLTIQCQVDSQVTMMFWYRQQPGQSLTLIATANQGSEATYESGFVIDKFPISRPNLTFSTLTVSNMSPEDSSIYLCSVDGSGQGAEAFFGQGTRLTVV.

This clone was observed a few times. The rearrangement uses TRBV10-3 and TRBJ2-5; unclear D gene. Germline V lookup: CDR1 ENHRY, CDR2 SYGVKD. Trimming left V 10 bases short and J 3 bases short, with 12 bases between. The CDR3 runs to 12 residues. DNA of the CDR3: TGTGCCACCGGAGAAAGAGAAGAGACCCAGTACTTC. The encoded protein is CATGEREETQYF.

The rearrangement joins TRBV4-2 to TRBJ2-7, with D tentatively TRBD2 (6 bases). V lost 0 bases and J 7 bases, leaving 16 bases between the germline ends. The germline gives CDR1 LGHNA, CDR2 YNFKEQ. The CDR3 loop spans 15 amino acids. The CDR3 DNA sequence: TGTGCCAGCAGCCAAGATCGAACTAGCCTCCTGGAGCAGTACTTC. Translation: CASSQDRTSLLEQYF.

V is TRBV7-2 and J is TRBJ1-1, with TRBD1 matching over 7 bases. This CDR3 has 15 amino acids. Germline-derived CDR1 and CDR2 are SGHTA and FQGNSA. V was clipped by 2 bases and J by 3 bases; unmatched bases: 6. CDR3 coding DNA: TGTGCCAGCAGCTTAAACAGGGGTAGGGACACTGAAGCTTTCTTT. Its protein product is CASSLNRGRDTEAFF.

This clone was detected ten times or more. This chain joins TRBV5-1 and TRBJ2-7; D possibly corresponds to TRBD1 (7 bases). The CDR3 is 14 residues long. In germline, CDR1 is SGHRS, CDR2 YFSETQ. Trimming stripped 4 bases from V and 6 bases from J, with 17 bases between. DNA of the CDR3: TGCGCCAGCAGCGGAGGGCAGGGGGTCTTCGAGCAGTACTTC. Its translation: CASSGGQGVFEQYF. Full variable domain (remainder filled in from reference TRBV5-1 and TRBJ2-7): KAGVTQTPRYLIKTRGQQVTLSCSPISGHRSVSWYQQTPGQGLQFLFEYFSETQRNKGNFPGRFSGRQFSNSRSEMNVSTLELGDSALYLCASSGGQGVFEQYFGPGTRLTVT.

This clone has just a few counts. The genes are TRBV7-2 and TRBJ1-5; 8 nucleotides match TRBD1. Germline V CDR1 and CDR2: SGHTA, FQGNSA. The CDR3 loop spans 15 amino acids. V lost 4 bases and J lost 0; bases outside the gene matches: 2. The CDR3 is CASSSGQVSNQPQHF. CDR3 nucleotide sequence: TGTGCCAGCAGCTCGGGACAGGTTAGCAATCAGCCCCAGCATTTT.

V gene TRBV29-1 combines with J gene TRBJ1-4; 7 positions match TRBD1. In germline, CDR1 is SQVTM, CDR2 ANQGSEA. J gave up 0 bases and V 5 bases, and 3 bases lay outside the gene matches. The CDR3 has 14 residues. The CDR3 bases are TGCAGCGTTTACGGACAGGCAACTAATGAAAAACTGTTTTTT. The encoded protein is CSVYGQATNEKLFF. The full variable domain, in which reference TRBV29-1 and TRBJ1-4 provide the parts outside the CDR3, is SAVISQKPSRDICQRGTSLTIQCQVDSQVTMMFWYRQQPGQSLTLIATANQGSEATYESGFVIDKFPISRPNLTFSTLTVSNMSPEDSSIYLCSVYGQATNEKLFFGSGTQLSVL.

This chain links TRBV7-2 with TRBJ1-3; D is ambiguous. This CDR3 has 16 amino acids. V dropped 5 bases and J dropped 2 bases, with 16 bases sitting between them. Germline loops: CDR1 SGHTA, CDR2 FQGNSA. CDR3 in DNA: TGTGCCAGCAGCCAAGACGACATATCTACTGGAAACACCATATATTTT. Its translation is CASSQDDISTGNTIYF.

The rearrangement links TRBV11-2 to TRBJ2-7, with 9 positions matching TRBD2. V lost 7 bases and J lost 0; bases outside the gene matches: 4. The germline gives CDR1 SGHAT, CDR2 FQNNGV. This CDR3 has 14 amino acids. The CDR3 reads CASMLAGSSYEQYF. In nucleotides, the CDR3 is TGTGCCAGCATGCTAGCGGGAAGCTCCTACGAGCAGTACTTC. Full variable domain (outside the CDR3, taken from reference TRBV11-2 and TRBJ2-7): EAGVAQSPRYKIIEKRQSVAFWCNPISGHATLYWYQQILGQGPKLLIQFQNNGVVDDSQLPKDRFSAERLKGVDSTLKIQPAKLEDSAVYLCASMLAGSSYEQYFGPGTRLTVT.

The chain combines TRBV28 with TRBJ2-5, with D possibly matching TRBD2 (5 bases). The CDR3 loop spans 15 amino acids. Trimming pared 3 bases from V and 7 bases from J, leaving 18 bases between. CDR1 and CDR2 from the germline V gene are MDHEN and SYDVKM. The CDR3 bases are TGTGCCAGCAGTTTGAGGGTGTATTCCGATGGGACCCAGTACTTC. It yields the protein CASSLRVYSDGTQYF.

The chain has TRBV15 and TRBJ1-1; D might be TRBD1 (5 bases). V lost 1 base and J 3 bases, leaving 12 bases between the germline ends. Germline CDR1 is LNHNV and CDR2 is YYDKDF (reference sequence). The CDR3 sequence is 15 residues long. The CDR3 loop reads CATSRAEGRDTEAFF. In DNA form, the CDR3 reads TGTGCCACCAGCAGAGCAGAGGGGAGGGACACTGAAGCTTTCTTT.

The genes are TRBV18 and TRBJ2-3; TRBD2 matches at 9 bases. CDR3 length: 12 amino acids. Germline CDR1 and CDR2: KGHSH and LQKENI. Trimming cost V 3 bases and J 14 bases; bases outside gene matches: 6. This chain's CDR3 is CASSPEREVSYF. The CDR3 coding sequence is TGTGCCAGCTCACCCGAGCGGGAGGTATCGTATTTT.

The chain has TRBV27 and TRBJ1-5; possible D gene TRBD1, 5 bases. The germline V gene encodes CDR1 MNHEY and CDR2 SMNVEV (reference sequence). The CDR3 loop spans 13 amino acids. V lost 0 bases and J 12 bases, leaving 12 bases between the germline ends. The CDR3 protein is CASSLSQTGIQHF. In DNA form, the CDR3 reads TGTGCCAGCAGTTTATCCCAAACAGGCATCCAGCATTTT.

This chain connects TRBV6-1 to TRBJ2-1; TRBD2 aligns across 7 bases. The CDR3 consists of 13 residues. The V gene's germline CDR1 is MNHNS and CDR2 SASEGT. The V segment lost 6 bases and the J segment 11 bases; nucleotides outside the gene matches: 10. CDR3 nucleotides: TGTGCCAGCAGACCCGGGACTACAGAAAAGCAGTTCTTC. This translates into CASRPGTTEKQFF.

This clone came up a few times. The chain recombines TRBV9 with TRBJ2-3; the D gene is possibly TRBD2 (6 bases). With 4 bases removed from V and 5 bases from J, the gap between germline ends came to 11 bases. Germline V lookup: CDR1 SGDLS, CDR2 YYNGEE. The CDR3 has 13 amino acids. The CDR3 here is CASSTTSLDTQYF. CDR3 DNA sequence: TGTGCCAGCAGCACGACTAGTTTAGATACGCAGTATTTT.

There are a few counts of this clone. V usage is TRBV7-8 and J usage is TRBJ2-5, with D possibly matching TRBD2 (6 bases). V lost 4 bases and J 5 bases, leaving 17 bases between the germline ends. The germline V gene has CDR1 SGHVS and CDR2 FQNEAQ. This CDR3 has 15 residues. CDR3 sequence: CASSYSGTFMETQYF. For the CDR3, the DNA is TGTGCCAGCAGCTATTCCGGGACTTTTATGGAGACCCAGTACTTC.